These 16 T cell receptor beta chains came from one sample sequenced in a study of blood T cell repertoires in COVID-19. Here immunoSEQ multiplex PCR was the method, and the copy in TCRdb shows in-frame clones only, minus some. Among 80,000 or so clones, 75% to 90% were seen once, and the ten largest hold around 4.8%. Sequenced material: peripheral blood. All receptors derive from a woman in her seventies with acute or convalescent COVID-19.

The gene calls are TRBV14 and TRBJ1-1; D is unclear. The germline gives CDR1 SGHDN, CDR2 FVKESK. CDR3 size: 14 residues. The germline V and J ends were trimmed by 1 base and 0 bases, with 6 bases remaining between them. The CDR3 reads CASSQAGLNTEAFF. CDR3 DNA: TGTGCCAGCAGCCAAGCCGGTTTGAACACTGAAGCTTTCTTT.

This clone was seen many times. The V and J genes are TRBV4-2 and TRBJ2-2; maybe TRBD2 (7 bases). The CDR3 loop spans 17 amino acids. Trimming took 1 base from V and 4 from J, leaving 16 bases between them. Per germline, CDR1 LGHNA and CDR2 YNFKEQ. The CDR3: CASSQGSVGGGTGELFF. DNA for the CDR3: TGTGCCAGCAGCCAAGGAAGTGTAGGGGGGGGCACCGGGGAGCTGTTTTTT.

The V and J genes are TRBV9 and TRBJ1-3; 7 bases fit TRBD1. This CDR3 has 15 residues. In germline, CDR1 is SGDLS, CDR2 YYNGEE. Germline trimming cut 1 base from V and 5 bases from J; bases unmatched to any gene: 6. CDR3 DNA sequence: TGTGCCAGCAGCGTAACCGGGACAGAGCGAAACACCATATATTTT. Its protein is CASSVTGTERNTIYF.

The sample holds a few counts of this clone. The V call is TRBV27, the J call TRBJ1-5; tentatively, D is TRBD1 (6 bases). V was cut by 1 base and J by 5 bases, with 9 bases left in between. The germline CDR1 and CDR2 sequences are MNHEY and SMNVEV (reference sequence). This CDR3 is built from 14 residues. The DNA for the CDR3 is TGTGCCAGCAGTTTATTACAGGGTTATCAGCCCCAGCATTTT. Its translation is CASSLLQGYQPQHF.

The chain links TRBV9 to TRBJ1-6; D not certain. With 1 base removed from V and 9 bases from J, the gap between germline ends came to 14 bases. The V gene's germline CDR1 is SGDLS and CDR2 YYNGEE. The CDR3 loop spans 15 amino acids. The CDR3 region has the DNA TGTGCCAGCAGCGTAATGTCCGGGTCGGGTTCACCCCTCCACTTT. This sequence encodes CASSVMSGSGSPLHF. The full variable domain, with the rest looked up from reference TRBV9 and TRBJ1-6, is DSGVTQTPKHLITATGQRVTLRCSPRSGDLSVYWYQQSLDQGLQFLIQYYNGEERAKGNILERFSAQQFPDLHSELNLSSLELGDSALYFCASSVMSGSGSPLHFGNGTRLTVT.

The chain joins TRBV5-8 to TRBJ2-6; D might be TRBD1 (5 bases). CDR1 is SGHTS, CDR2 YDEGEE, per germline. The CDR3 totals 15 residues. V lost 4 bases to trimming and J lost 2 bases, with 10 bases between them. The CDR3 DNA reads TGTGCCAGCAGCCCTGACAGAGCTGGGGCCAACGTCCTGACTTTC. Encoded protein: CASSPDRAGANVLTF.

The V call is TRBV6-5, the J call TRBJ1-2; no clear D gene. The CDR3 runs to 14 residues. CDR1 is MNHEY and CDR2 is SVGAGI in the germline V gene. Deletions cut 6 bases from V and 0 bases from J, with 11 bases between. CDR3 region: CASRGNRANYGYTF. As DNA, the CDR3 is TGTGCCAGCAGAGGTAATCGGGCTAACTATGGCTACACCTTC.

This clone was detected once. The CDR3 bases are TGTGCCAGTAAACAGGCGAATGAGCAGTTCTTC. Its translation: CASKQANEQFF. This chain uses TRBV12-3 or TRBV12-4 with TRBJ2-1; TRBD1 might be the D (5 bases). The CDR3 covers 11 residues. The V and J ends lost 9 bases and 7 bases respectively, with 10 bases between them.

The chain links TRBV11-2 to TRBJ1-1; D unclear. The CDR3 contains 15 residues. V dropped 5 bases and J dropped 0 bases, with 13 bases sitting between them. Germline V lookup: CDR1 SGHAT, CDR2 FQNNGV. CDR3 residues: CASSIGGGLNTEAFF. CDR3 in DNA: TGTGCCAGCAGCATAGGCGGAGGTCTGAACACTGAAGCTTTCTTT.

CDR3 protein: CASSLVPSGNTIYF. CDR3 sequence (DNA): TGTGCCAGTAGTCTCGTTCCCTCTGGAAACACCATATATTTT. This chain connects TRBV19 to TRBJ1-3; D call uncertain. Per the germline V gene, CDR1 is LNHDA and CDR2 is SQIVND (reference sequence). The V gene lost 5 bases and the J gene lost 0 bases, with 8 bases spanning the gap. This CDR3 comprises 14 residues.

The V gene is TRBV19, the J gene TRBJ2-5; the match to TRBD1 covers 7 bases. The germline V gene encodes CDR1 LNHDA and CDR2 SQIVND (reference sequence). Germline trimming cut 6 bases from V and 1 base from J; bases unmatched to any gene: 2. CDR3 length equals 13 residues. The CDR3 DNA reads as TGTGCCAGTAGCGGGACAGCCCAAGAGACCCAGTACTTC. Amino acid sequence: CASSGTAQETQYF.

The V and J genes are TRBV5-4 and TRBJ2-5; TRBD2 aligns across 9 bases. The germline V gene encodes CDR1 SGHNT and CDR2 YYREEE (reference sequence). Trimming took 0 bases from V and 4 from J; bases not matched to a gene: 4. CDR3 length equals 15 residues. The CDR3 region has the DNA TGTGCCAGCAGCTTGGGTCTAGCGGGGAGAGAGACCCAGTACTTC. Its translation: CASSLGLAGRETQYF.

The genes are TRBV27 and TRBJ1-5; TRBD1 matches at 7 bases. The CDR3 contains 15 residues. Losses at the gene ends were 5 bases for V and 4 bases for J; bases not matched to a gene: 8. Germline V gene sequence: CDR1 MNHEY, CDR2 SMNVEV (reference sequence). In DNA, the CDR3 is TGTGCCAGCAGTCCCAGGGGGGCGGGAAATCAGCCCCAGCATTTT. Translation: CASSPRGAGNQPQHF.

CDR3 sequence (DNA): TGTGCCAGCAGCCCGGGGTTAGCCGAGCAGTACTTC. This translates into CASSPGLAEQYF. The rearrangement uses TRBV16 and TRBJ2-7, with a possible D match to TRBD2 (5 bases). Trimming stripped 4 bases from V and 6 bases from J, with 10 bases between. Germline lookup yields CDR1 KGHSY and CDR2 FQNENV. The length of the CDR3 is 12 residues.

This chain links TRBV6-2 or TRBV6-3 with TRBJ1-4; D perhaps matches TRBD1 (6 bases). With 5 bases removed from V and 4 bases from J, the gap between germline ends came to 17 bases. CDR1 and CDR2 (germline): MNHEY, SVGEGT. The CDR3 consists of 16 residues. The CDR3 here is CASSHTEQGSNEKLFF. CDR3 DNA: TGTGCCAGCAGTCATACGGAACAGGGAAGTAATGAAAAACTGTTTTTT.

The genes are TRBV7-3 and TRBJ2-1, with 8 bases that match TRBD2. Unmatched junction bases numbered 1, after V lost 2 bases and J lost 7 bases. Looked up from germline, CDR1 is SGHTA and CDR2 is FQGTGA. The CDR3 is 13 amino acids. The DNA of the CDR3 is TGTGCCAGCAGCTTAGGCGGGGGGAATGAGCAGTTCTTC. Amino acid sequence: CASSLGGGNEQFF.